Presented here are 29 T cell receptor beta chains from one specimen sequenced in a study of blood T cells in healthy people across ages. Together with a sample-barcoded 5' primer, a J-beta primer mix was included in a second PCR lasting roughly 7 to 11 cycles. TCRdb called the 5' RACE reads again in MiXCR, with one record for every CDR3 protein. Among some 860,000 distinct CDR3 sequences, more than 50% were seen once, and the ten largest hold more than 25%. Sequencing was carried out using blood. The receptors were gathered from a middle-aged man in good health.

This clonotype was found a few times. The rearrangement uses TRBV29-1 and TRBJ1-2; D might be TRBD1 (6 bases). The CDR3 has 11 residues. The germline V gene encodes CDR1 SQVTM and CDR2 ANQGSEA. The chain's CDR3 is CSDQGSYGYTF. Written as DNA, the CDR3 is TGCAGTGACCAGGGGTCCTATGGCTACACCTTC.

Written as DNA, the CDR3 is TGTGCCAGCAGAGAACAGGACAATCAGCCCCAGCATTTT. This codes for CASREQDNQPQHF. V and J are TRBV6-2 or TRBV6-3 and TRBJ1-5; weak D call: TRBD1 (5 bases). V shed 6 bases and J shed 3 bases, with 9 bases lying between them. There are 13 residues in the CDR3. The germline CDR1 and CDR2 sequences are MNHEY and SVGEGT.

The J gene is TRBJ2-3, the V gene TRBV15; 12 bases agree with TRBD1. There are 16 residues in the CDR3. V gave up 1 base and J gave up 5 bases; unmatched junction bases: 4. Germline CDR1 reads LNHNV; CDR2 reads YYDKDF (reference sequence). In DNA, the CDR3 is TGTGCCACCAGCAGAGGGGACAGGGGGCCGGAAGATACGCAGTATTTT. Translating gives CATSRGDRGPEDTQYF.

As to this clonotype: One end of the junction does not line up with germline, which may come from a read error. The CDR3 DNA reads TGTGCCAGCAGTGAAACGGCTAGCGGCTCCGACGAGCAGTACTTC. Its translation: CASSETASGSDEQYF. The V gene is TRBV25-1, the J gene TRBJ2-7; TRBD2 matches at 7 bases. Germline CDR1 is MGHDK and CDR2 is SYGVNS. The CDR3 sequence is 15 residues long.

The count of this clonotype is one. Given a much more abundant clone one base away, this may be a read error. V is TRBV7-2 and J is TRBJ1-2; D is unclear. Trimming shortened V by 4 bases and J by 4 bases, and 10 bases separated the two germline ends. CDR1 is SGHTA and CDR2 is FQGNSA in the germline V gene. The CDR3 consists of 13 residues. CDR3: CASSSPQLYGYTF. CDR3 nucleotides: TGTGCCAGCAGCTCCCCGCAGCTCTATGGCTACACCTTC.

This clonotype has just a few counts. The chain employs TRBV7-9 and TRBJ2-5, with D perhaps matching TRBD2 (5 bases). The germline V and J ends were trimmed by 5 bases and 6 bases, with 25 bases remaining between them. CDR1 SEHNR and CDR2 FQNEAQ come from the germline V gene (reference sequence). The CDR3 spans 17 residues. DNA for the CDR3: TGTGCCAGCAGCCTCACCGACCCAGAGACGGGGTTAAAGACCCAGTACTTC. Its protein is CASSLTDPETGLKTQYF.

This rearrangement joins TRBV19 to TRBJ2-7; 9 nucleotides agree with TRBD1. In germline, CDR1 is LNHDA, CDR2 SQIVND (reference sequence). The CDR3 runs to 13 residues. V lost 5 bases, J lost 6 bases, and 5 bases stayed unmatched. The CDR3 region is CASSATGGVEQYF. In DNA form, the CDR3 reads TGTGCCAGTAGTGCGACAGGGGGGGTCGAGCAGTACTTC.

Worth noting for this clonotype: At one of its ends the junction is not consistent with the germline gene, which may arise from a read error. The V and J genes are TRBV6-4 and TRBJ2-1; 11 bases match TRBD2. CDR1 is MRHNA and CDR2 is SNTAGT in the germline V gene. The CDR3 is 16 residues long. CDR3 DNA: TGTGCCAGCAGTAGAACTAGCGGGAGTTCCTACAGTGAGCAGTTCTTC. Translated, it gives CASSRTSGSSYSEQFF.

There are a few counts of this clonotype. The rearrangement links TRBV12-3 or TRBV12-4 to TRBJ1-4; 8 nucleotides match TRBD1. The V and J ends lost 4 bases and 2 bases, in that order; junction bases with no gene match: 3. The CDR3 is 15 residues long. The CDR3 loop reads CASSYRTGTNEKLFF. In DNA form, the CDR3 reads TGTGCCAGCAGTTATAGGACAGGGACTAATGAAAAACTGTTTTTT.

This clonotype was seen more than once but under ten times. This chain joins TRBV24-1 and TRBJ2-3; TRBD1 aligns across 8 bases. The CDR3 is 13 residues long. The ends lost 6 bases at V and 6 bases at J; junction bases unmatched: 4. The germline V gene has CDR1 KGHDR and CDR2 SFDVKD. This CDR3 reads CATSPTGVDTQYF. In nucleotides, the CDR3 is TGTGCCACCAGTCCGACAGGGGTCGATACGCAGTATTTT.

The chain recombines TRBV7-2 with TRBJ2-5; D not resolved. CDR1 SGHTA and CDR2 FQGNSA come from the germline V gene. V shed 6 bases and J shed 2 bases, with 16 bases lying between them. The CDR3 length is 15 residues. The CDR3 DNA reads TGTGCCAGCAGGACTGGGCTACCGGTTCAAGAGACCCAGTACTTC. It translates to CASRTGLPVQETQYF.

A single count supports this clonotype. The junction does not match germline at one end; this may be a read error. The chain recombines TRBV27 with TRBJ2-3, with 8 bases identical to TRBD2. Germline V gene sequence: CDR1 MNHEY, CDR2 SMNVEV (reference sequence). This CDR3 comprises 16 residues. CDR3 protein: CTSSPHQRGIADTQYF. In DNA, the CDR3 is TGTACCAGCAGTCCTCACCAGCGGGGGATCGCAGATACGCAGTATTTT.

Here the CDR3 reads CASSTEPYNSPLHF. CDR3 DNA sequence: TGTGCCAGCAGTACGGAACCTTATAATTCACCCCTCCACTTT. The chain combines TRBV6-1 with TRBJ1-6; D is unclear. Germline V lookup: CDR1 MNHNS, CDR2 SASEGT. V lost 5 bases, J lost 4 bases, and 9 bases lay in between. The CDR3 loop spans 14 amino acids.

The genes are TRBV27 and TRBJ2-1, with D possibly being TRBD1 or TRBD2 (5 bases each). The CDR3 is 14 amino acids. Germline-derived CDR1 and CDR2 are MNHEY and SMNVEV (reference sequence). Trimming pared 0 bases from V and 12 bases from J, leaving 15 bases between. CDR3 in amino acids: CASSLSLGHRGQFF. CDR3 bases: TGTGCCAGCAGTTTATCGCTTGGACACCGGGGGCAGTTCTTC.

This chain connects TRBV5-1 to TRBJ2-3; D might be TRBD1 (6 bases). V was clipped by 1 base and J by 3 bases, with 12 bases between them. This CDR3 is 15 amino acids long. Germline CDR1 and CDR2: SGHRS and YFSETQ. Written as DNA, the CDR3 is TGCGCCAGCAGCTTGAATCAGGGGTGGACAGATACGCAGTATTTT. Protein: CASSLNQGWTDTQYF.

For the CDR3, the DNA is TGTGCCAGCAGCTCGGCGGGGGGGAGACAGCGTCCCATGGATGAGCAGTTCTTC. Translated: CASSSAGGRQRPMDEQFF. This chain joins TRBV9 and TRBJ2-1, with TRBD2 matching 9 bases. Germline assignment: CDR1 SGDLS and CDR2 YYNGEE. V shed 4 bases, J shed 8 bases, and the junction held 19 bases outside the gene matches. The length of the CDR3 is 18 residues.

This clonotype was picked up a small number of times. V usage is TRBV15 and J usage is TRBJ1-6, with TRBD1 matching 7 bases. The CDR3 covers 17 residues. Germline CDR1 LNHNV, CDR2 YYDKDF (reference sequence). Losses at the gene ends were 3 bases for V and 7 bases for J; bases not matched to a gene: 12. CDR3 residues: CATSSGTARGSNSPLHF. The CDR3 DNA reads as TGTGCCACCAGCAGCGGGACAGCCCGAGGGAGCAATTCACCCCTCCACTTT.

There are a few counts of this clonotype. This rearrangement joins TRBV6-5 to TRBJ2-3; 12 positions agree with TRBD2. The CDR3 extends over 18 amino acids. J gave up 1 base and V 2 bases, and 7 bases lay outside the gene matches. The germline V gene has CDR1 MNHEY and CDR2 SVGAGI. The CDR3 DNA is TGTGCCAGCAGTTACCCCAGCCGACTAGCGGGAGGCACAGATACGCAGTATTTT. It encodes CASSYPSRLAGGTDTQYF.

The chain carries TRBV6-5 and TRBJ1-1, with a weak D call TRBD1 (5 bases). Germline values: CDR1 MNHEY, CDR2 SVGAGI. This CDR3 has 13 residues. V was clipped by 6 bases and J by 3 bases, with 11 bases between them. This CDR3 reads CASSKNRHTEAFF. Written as DNA, the CDR3 is TGTGCCAGCAGCAAGAACAGGCACACTGAAGCTTTCTTT.

This clonotype was picked up many times. The chain recombines TRBV7-2 with TRBJ2-3; no definite D call. V dropped 6 bases and J dropped 0 bases, with 10 bases sitting between them. Germline V gene data show CDR1 as SGHTA and CDR2 as FQGNSA. The CDR3 length is 14 residues. CDR3 residues: CASSLIDSTDTQYF. CDR3 in DNA: TGTGCCAGCAGTCTTATAGATAGCACAGATACGCAGTATTTT.

CDR3 DNA: TGTGCCAGCAGCCCGGACAGGGGCTCCAATGAGCAGTACTTC. This gives the protein CASSPDRGSNEQYF. The chain recombines TRBV27 with TRBJ2-5, with 9 bases lining up with TRBD1. This CDR3 comprises 14 residues. J lost 11 bases, V lost 6 bases, and 13 bases had no gene match. Germline CDR1 MNHEY, CDR2 SMNVEV (reference sequence).

The V and J genes are TRBV10-3 and TRBJ2-1; D assignment may be TRBD1 or TRBD2 (5 bases each). Germline-derived CDR1 and CDR2 are ENHRY and SYGVKD. The CDR3 covers 15 residues. Trimming stripped 6 bases from V and 4 bases from J, with 16 bases between. The chain's CDR3 is CAISPDPGRYNEQFF. The DNA for the CDR3 is TGTGCCATCAGCCCGGACCCGGGACGTTACAATGAGCAGTTCTTC.

The CDR3 loop is CASSLAGMIGTGELFF. CDR3 nucleotide sequence: TGTGCCAGCAGTTTAGCTGGGATGATAGGAACCGGGGAGCTGTTTTTT. The chain uses TRBV28 and TRBJ2-2; no definite D call. CDR1 and CDR2 from the germline V gene are MDHEN and SYDVKM. Trimming stripped 2 bases from V and 5 bases from J, with 15 bases between. This CDR3 contains 16 residues.

V gene TRBV4-3 combines with J gene TRBJ2-5; no firm D call. In germline, CDR1 is LGHNA, CDR2 YSLEER. V lost 0 bases, J lost 11 bases, and 22 bases lay in between. This CDR3 is 16 amino acids long. CDR3 region: CASSQDGAPAHNEQYF. The CDR3 DNA sequence: TGCGCCAGCAGCCAAGATGGAGCGCCAGCACACAATGAGCAGTACTTC.

This chain uses TRBV29-1 with TRBJ2-7, with TRBD2 matching 13 bases. CDR3 length: 18 amino acids. V lost 0 bases, J lost 7 bases, and 15 bases stayed unmatched. Germline-derived CDR1 and CDR2 are SQVTM and ANQGSEA. CDR3 nucleotide sequence: TGCAGCGTTGAAGATCTTTGGACTAGCGGGAGAAACTACAATGAGCAGTACTTC. It encodes CSVEDLWTSGRNYNEQYF.

For this clonotype: A much more abundant neighbour one base away suggests this may be a read error. The chain is built from TRBV7-9 and TRBJ2-5, with 7 nucleotides matching TRBD2. Germline V gene lookup returns CDR1 SEHNR and CDR2 FQNEAQ (reference sequence). This CDR3 has 13 residues. DNA of the CDR3: TGTGCCGGCAGTTCGGGGGGCCAAGAGACCCAGTACTTC. Its translation: CAGSSGGQETQYF.

J is TRBJ2-7 and V is TRBV20-1; TRBD1 agrees at 9 bases. Unmatched junction bases numbered 10, after V lost 0 bases and J lost 4 bases. Germline V CDR1 and CDR2: DFQATT, SNEGSKA (reference sequence). The CDR3 is 16 amino acids. The CDR3 DNA sequence: TGCAGTGCTAGAGAACGGGTGACAGGGGGTGGATACGAGCAGTACTTC. Protein product: CSARERVTGGGYEQYF.

The chain is built from TRBV28 and TRBJ2-5; D possibly corresponds to TRBD2 (6 bases). Trimming took 2 bases from V and 2 from J, leaving 12 bases between them. From germline, CDR1 is MDHEN and CDR2 SYDVKM. The CDR3 loop spans 15 amino acids. The CDR3 region is CASSLGGLSQETQYF. CDR3 DNA: TGTGCCAGCAGTTTAGGAGGGCTTAGTCAAGAGACCCAGTACTTC.

This sequence joins TRBV9 and TRBJ2-6; no reliable D call. The germline V gene encodes CDR1 SGDLS and CDR2 YYNGEE. Trimming pared 8 bases from V and 4 bases from J, leaving 19 bases between. The CDR3 covers 16 residues. Here the CDR3 reads CASTPGLKSGANVLTF. CDR3 DNA sequence: TGTGCCAGTACTCCGGGCCTTAAGTCCGGGGCCAACGTCCTGACTTTC.